The 13 T cell receptor beta chains below were found in one sample sequenced in a study of human CD4 T cells and Enterobacteriaceae. Repertoires were generated with immunoSEQ multiplex PCR, while TCRdb's copy carries only in-frame clones and drops some. The table shows some 26,000 clones, with 80% to 90% occurring only once. The memory gate held CD4+ cells that were not CD45RA+CCR7+CD95- naive cells, over 95% pure. Sequencing was performed on memory CD4+ T cells from blood. The receptors were gathered from a human donor in good health.

The rearrangement joins TRBV18 to TRBJ1-1, with 7 bases lining up with TRBD1. The CDR3 consists of 15 residues. Germline V gene data show CDR1 as KGHSH and CDR2 as LQKENI. Trimming cost V 1 base and J 4 bases; bases outside gene matches: 6. The CDR3 protein is CASSPQGAPVTEAFF. CDR3 coding DNA: TGTGCCAGCTCACCACAGGGGGCGCCTGTCACTGAAGCTTTCTTT.

The chain uses TRBV5-1 and TRBJ2-5; D may be TRBD2 (6 bases). Germline V gene data show CDR1 as SGHRS and CDR2 as YFSETQ. V was shortened by 0 bases and J by 5 bases, with 14 bases between the two germline ends. The CDR3 consists of 15 residues. The CDR3 DNA reads TGCGCCAGCAGCTTGGTTGTGGGGGGATCGGAGACCCAGTACTTC. It translates to CASSLVVGGSETQYF.

A few counts support this clone. This chain connects TRBV5-1 to TRBJ2-5; D is possibly TRBD2 (6 bases). Trimming took 5 bases from V and 5 from J, leaving 22 bases between them. CDR3 size: 16 residues. Germline CDR1 SGHRS, CDR2 YFSETQ. CDR3 coding DNA: TGCGCCAGCAGTTCGTTCGTCGGGGGAGTCGGTGAGACCCAGTACTTC. Translation: CASSSFVGGVGETQYF. The entire variable domain, with the rest obtained from reference TRBV5-1 and TRBJ2-5, is as follows: KAGVTQTPRYLIKTRGQQVTLSCSPISGHRSVSWYQQTPGQGLQFLFEYFSETQRNKGNFPGRFSGRQFSNSRSEMNVSTLELGDSALYLCASSSFVGGVGETQYFGPGTRLLVL.

This clone was counted once. The chain uses TRBV19 and TRBJ1-1; D is unclear. Germline lookup yields CDR1 LNHDA and CDR2 SQIVND (reference sequence). There are 13 residues in the CDR3. Trimming removed 1 base from V and 5 bases from J, with 8 bases in between. The DNA for the CDR3 is TGTGCCAGTAGTATAGCACTGGGGACTGAAGCTTTCTTT. Translated: CASSIALGTEAFF.

The J gene is TRBJ2-5, the V gene TRBV2; D may be TRBD1 (6 bases). The V end was cut by 6 bases, the J end by 2 bases, with 10 bases between. Germline V CDR1 and CDR2: SNHLY, FYNNEI. The CDR3 spans 13 residues. The CDR3 bases are TGTGCCAGCAGGGGGGCACCTCAAGAGACCCAGTACTTC. This encodes CASRGAPQETQYF.

The chain joins TRBV5-1 to TRBJ2-2; 9 bases fit TRBD2. Germline V gene sequence: CDR1 SGHRS, CDR2 YFSETQ. The CDR3 has 14 amino acids. V gave up 6 bases and J gave up 4 bases; unmatched junction bases: 4. CDR3 in DNA: TGCGCCAGCACCTTACTAGCGGGCACCGGGGAGCTGTTTTTT. Protein product: CASTLLAGTGELFF.

The chain joins TRBV7-2 to TRBJ2-5; D might be TRBD1 or TRBD2, each matching 5 bases. The V end lost 5 bases, the J end lost 7 bases, and 20 bases lay between the germline ends. CDR1 is SGHTA, CDR2 FQGNSA, per germline. CDR3 size: 15 residues. CDR3 residues: CASSPLGTLSGTQYF. The CDR3 region has the DNA TGTGCCAGCAGCCCGCTGGGGACGCTATCAGGGACCCAGTACTTC.

In the case of this clone: Within the sample, other DNA sequences also encode this same CDR3. The chain recombines TRBV5-1 with TRBJ1-2; D uncertain. The V and J ends lost 0 bases and 0 bases respectively, with 3 bases between them. The CDR3 contains 13 residues. Germline assignment: CDR1 SGHRS and CDR2 YFSETQ. In DNA form, the CDR3 reads TGCGCCAGCAGCTTGGCTCCTAACTATGGCTACACCTTC. Its protein is CASSLAPNYGYTF.

This chain joins TRBV6-5 and TRBJ2-7; D perhaps matches TRBD1 (5 bases). Per germline, CDR1 MNHEY and CDR2 SVGAGI. The V end lost 4 bases, the J end lost 5 bases, and 18 bases lay between the germline ends. There are 15 residues in the CDR3. Here the CDR3 reads CASSSIFQGRDEQYF. The DNA of the CDR3 is TGTGCCAGCAGTTCCATTTTTCAGGGCAGGGACGAGCAGTACTTC.

This chain connects TRBV15 to TRBJ2-3; a possible D gene is TRBD1 (6 bases). The ends were cut back, 5 bases at V and 1 base at J, with 16 bases in the middle. Germline V gene sequence: CDR1 LNHNV, CDR2 YYDKDF (reference sequence). This CDR3 is 16 amino acids long. This CDR3 is CATSGRTAKRTDTQYF. The CDR3 DNA reads as TGTGCCACCAGCGGGCGGACAGCTAAACGCACAGATACGCAGTATTTT.

This chain joins TRBV27 and TRBJ2-7, with D possibly TRBD2 on 7 matching bases. Germline V lookup: CDR1 MNHEY, CDR2 SMNVEV (reference sequence). Trimming left V 6 bases short and J 3 bases short, with 15 bases between. This CDR3 has 14 amino acids. This chain's CDR3 is CASSRTGGGYEQYF. The DNA of the CDR3 is TGTGCCAGCAGCCGAACGGGGGGCGGCTACGAGCAGTACTTC.

The rearrangement uses TRBV30 and TRBJ1-2; possible D gene TRBD1, 6 bases. The germline V and J ends were trimmed by 5 bases and 10 bases, with 11 bases remaining between them. Looked up from germline, CDR1 is GTSNPN and CDR2 is SVGIG (reference sequence). The CDR3 totals 10 residues. CDR3 nucleotide sequence: TGTGCCTGGGGCAGGGGAAACTACACCTTC. Its protein product is CAWGRGNYTF.

The chain combines TRBV4-1 with TRBJ2-1, with 8 nucleotides matching TRBD2. This CDR3 spans 15 amino acids. The germline gives CDR1 MGHRA, CDR2 YSYEKL. The V segment lost 4 bases and the J segment 9 bases; nucleotides outside the gene matches: 11. CDR3 residues: CASSRSGTSGGEQFF. The CDR3 DNA is TGCGCCAGCAGCCGAAGTGGGACCAGCGGGGGTGAGCAGTTCTTC.